The present entry profiles one TCR beta chain with its context. The data belong to a study of T-cell reconstitution after alpha-beta-depleted transplantation in children. The CDR3 extends over 15 amino acids. Germline V gene lookup returns CDR1 SGHTA and CDR2 FQGNSA. The V end lost 1 base, the J end lost 3 bases, and 12 bases lay between the germline ends. Unique molecular identifiers were incorporated into the prepared TCRbeta library. TCRdb redid the calling of the PCR reads with MiXCR, one entry per CDR3 protein. The table includes hundreds of thousands of distinct CDR3 sequences, over 15% detected once.

The chain is built from TRBV7-2 and TRBJ2-5, with no clear D. The sequence came from a human donor who donated a stem cell graft to a child with acute myeloid leukemia. The input for sequencing was PBMCs from the stem cell graft donor, taken from the stem cell graft. DNA of the CDR3: TGTGCCAGCAGCTTAGATAGAGGCCGCGAAGAGACCCAGTACTTC. Its protein product is CASSLDRGREETQYF.